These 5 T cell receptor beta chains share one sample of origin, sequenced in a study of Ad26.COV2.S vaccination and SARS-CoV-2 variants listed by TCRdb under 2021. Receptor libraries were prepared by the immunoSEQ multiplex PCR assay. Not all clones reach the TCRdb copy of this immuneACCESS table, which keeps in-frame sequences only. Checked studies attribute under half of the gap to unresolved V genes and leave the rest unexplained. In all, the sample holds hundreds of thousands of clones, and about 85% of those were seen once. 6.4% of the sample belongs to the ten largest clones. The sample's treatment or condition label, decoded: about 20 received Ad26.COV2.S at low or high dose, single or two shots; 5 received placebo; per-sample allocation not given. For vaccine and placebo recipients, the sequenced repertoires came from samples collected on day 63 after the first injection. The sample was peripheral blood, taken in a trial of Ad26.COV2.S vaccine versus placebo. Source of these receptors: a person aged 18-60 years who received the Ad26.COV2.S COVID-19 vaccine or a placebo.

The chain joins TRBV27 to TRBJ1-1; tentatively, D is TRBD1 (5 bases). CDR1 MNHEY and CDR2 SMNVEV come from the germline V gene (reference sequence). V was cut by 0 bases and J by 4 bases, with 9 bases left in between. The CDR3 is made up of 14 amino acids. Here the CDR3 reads CASSLSAGITEAFF. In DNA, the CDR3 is TGTGCCAGCAGTTTATCGGCAGGGATCACTGAAGCTTTCTTT.

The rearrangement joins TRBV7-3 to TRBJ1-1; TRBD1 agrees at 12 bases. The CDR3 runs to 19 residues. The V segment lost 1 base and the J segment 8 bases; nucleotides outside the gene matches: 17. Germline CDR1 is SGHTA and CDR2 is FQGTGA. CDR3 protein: CASSLRPGTGGAGSSEAFF. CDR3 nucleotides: TGTGCCAGCAGCTTAAGGCCTGGGACAGGGGGCGCGGGAAGTTCAGAAGCTTTCTTT.

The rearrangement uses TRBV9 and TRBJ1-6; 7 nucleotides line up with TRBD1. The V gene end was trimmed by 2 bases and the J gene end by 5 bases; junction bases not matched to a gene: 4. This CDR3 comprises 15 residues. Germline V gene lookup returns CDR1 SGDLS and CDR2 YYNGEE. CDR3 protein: CASSVDRPNNSPLHF. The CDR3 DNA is TGTGCCAGCAGCGTGGACAGGCCCAATAATTCACCCCTCCACTTT.

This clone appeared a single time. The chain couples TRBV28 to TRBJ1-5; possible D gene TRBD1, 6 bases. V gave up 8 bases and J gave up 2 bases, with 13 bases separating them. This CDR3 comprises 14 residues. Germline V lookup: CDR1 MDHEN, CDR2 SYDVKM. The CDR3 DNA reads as TGTGCCAGCGATCTGGGGGGCGGCAATCAGCCCCAGCATTTT. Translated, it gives CASDLGGGNQPQHF.

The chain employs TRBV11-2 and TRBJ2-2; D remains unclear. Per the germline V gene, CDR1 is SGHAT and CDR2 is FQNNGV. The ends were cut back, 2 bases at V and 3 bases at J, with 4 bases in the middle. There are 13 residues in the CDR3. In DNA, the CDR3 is TGTGCCAGCAGCTTACTATACACCGGGGAGCTGTTTTTT. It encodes CASSLLYTGELFF. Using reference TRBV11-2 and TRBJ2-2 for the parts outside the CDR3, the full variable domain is EAGVAQSPRYKIIEKRQSVAFWCNPISGHATLYWYQQILGQGPKLLIQFQNNGVVDDSQLPKDRFSAERLKGVDSTLKIQPAKLEDSAVYLCASSLLYTGELFFGEGSRLTVL.